Below, 7 T cell receptor beta chains from the same sample are listed, as sequenced in a study of blood T cell repertoires in COVID-19. Only in-frame clones appear in the TCRdb table, and some are missing; sequencing was by immunoSEQ multiplex PCR. The sample has 540,000 or so clones, approximately 91% seen once; the top ten hold about 8.2%. The sequencing sample was made of peripheral blood. The receptors stem from a woman aged 45 to 65 with COVID-19, enrolled during active disease.

This clone has just a few counts. This sequence joins TRBV6-1 and TRBJ2-1; 10 bases fit TRBD2. Trimming took 3 bases from V and 7 from J; bases not matched to a gene: 3. The germline gives CDR1 MNHNS, CDR2 SASEGT. The CDR3 has 14 residues. The CDR3 loop reads CASSEGLAINEQFF. CDR3 nucleotides: TGTGCCAGCAGTGAGGGACTAGCGATAAATGAGCAGTTCTTC.

This chain connects TRBV28 to TRBJ2-7; D not resolved. Germline assignment: CDR1 MDHEN and CDR2 SYDVKM. This CDR3 is built from 12 residues. V lost 6 bases, J lost 0 bases, and 6 bases lay in between. The CDR3 loop is CASRPSSYEQYF. In DNA form, the CDR3 reads TGTGCCAGCAGGCCCAGCTCCTACGAGCAGTACTTC.

The rearrangement uses TRBV5-1 and TRBJ1-2; 9 positions match TRBD1. After removal of 4 bases from V and 5 bases from J, the junction contained 6 bases not matched to a gene. This CDR3 is built from 14 residues. The germline V gene encodes CDR1 SGHRS and CDR2 YFSETQ. CDR3 bases: TGCGCCAGCAGCCAGCCGGGACAGGGTTATGGCTACACCTTC. Its translation is CASSQPGQGYGYTF.

The chain uses TRBV5-1 and TRBJ1-3; TRBD1 aligns across 7 bases. V lost 0 bases and J lost 0; bases outside the gene matches: 3. Germline loops: CDR1 SGHRS, CDR2 YFSETQ. CDR3 length: 16 residues. As DNA, the CDR3 is TGCGCCAGCAGCTTGGAGGCAGGGGGCTCTGGAAACACCATATATTTT. It codes for CASSLEAGGSGNTIYF.

The chain combines TRBV19 with TRBJ2-6, with a weak D call TRBD1 (6 bases). CDR3 length equals 15 residues. The germline V gene has CDR1 LNHDA and CDR2 SQIVND (reference sequence). Trimming shortened V by 3 bases and J by 4 bases, and 10 bases separated the two germline ends. The CDR3 coding sequence is TGTGCCAGTAGTATCCCCGGACAGGGGGCCAACGTCCTGACTTTC. It yields the protein CASSIPGQGANVLTF.

The rearrangement links TRBV19 to TRBJ1-1; a weak D match, TRBD1 (6 bases). Germline CDR1 and CDR2: LNHDA and SQIVND (reference sequence). Trimming stripped 4 bases from V and 2 bases from J, with 14 bases between. The CDR3 extends over 15 amino acids. The CDR3 DNA sequence: TGTGCCAGTAGTAGGACCCCAGGGGTAAACACTGAAGCTTTCTTT. Amino acid sequence: CASSRTPGVNTEAFF.

In its sample, this clone was seen once. V is TRBV5-1 and J is TRBJ2-2; TRBD2 agrees at 11 bases. The junction had 5 bases not matched to a gene; V was cut back by 4 bases and J by 0 bases. The CDR3 consists of 17 residues. Per the germline V gene, CDR1 is SGHRS and CDR2 is YFSETQ. CDR3 sequence (DNA): TGCGCCAGCAGCCCCCTAGCGGGGGGCCCGAACACCGGGGAGCTGTTTTTT. It specifies CASSPLAGGPNTGELFF.